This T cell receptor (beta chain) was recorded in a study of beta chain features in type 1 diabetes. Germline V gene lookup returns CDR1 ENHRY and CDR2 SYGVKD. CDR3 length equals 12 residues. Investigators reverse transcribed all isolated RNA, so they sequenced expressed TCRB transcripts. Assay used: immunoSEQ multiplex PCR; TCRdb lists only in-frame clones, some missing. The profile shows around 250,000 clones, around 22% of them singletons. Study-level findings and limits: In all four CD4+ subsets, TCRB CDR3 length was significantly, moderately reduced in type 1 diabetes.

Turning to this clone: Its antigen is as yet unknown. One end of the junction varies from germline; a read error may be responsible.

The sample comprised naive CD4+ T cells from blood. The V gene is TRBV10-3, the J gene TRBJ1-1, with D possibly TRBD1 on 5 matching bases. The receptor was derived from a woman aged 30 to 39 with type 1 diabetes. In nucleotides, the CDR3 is TGTGCCATCAGTGGAGGGGATTCCTCGGGGACTTTT. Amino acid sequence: CAISGGDSSGTF.